The 14 T cell receptor beta chains below were found in one sample sequenced in a study of cytomegalovirus exposure and HLA in healthy donors. The PCR had 60 Vbeta and 13 Jbeta primers. Sequencing used immunoSEQ multiplex PCR; TCRdb keeps in-frame clones, though not all of them. The sample shows over 75,000 clones, more than 60% of them seen only once. The source material was PBMCs. These receptor sequences come from a man aged 50-59 years in good health and CMV-seropositive.

Details on this clone: In the same sample, other DNA sequences code for this CDR3. The rearrangement uses TRBV19 and TRBJ2-3; TRBD2 aligns across 8 bases. The length of the CDR3 is 15 residues. Germline V gene data show CDR1 as LNHDA and CDR2 as SQIVND (reference sequence). V gave up 2 bases and J gave up 4 bases; unmatched junction bases: 5. Here the CDR3 DNA reads TGTGCCAGTAGTATAAGCGGGGGACGGTCAGATACGCAGTATTTT. Translation: CASSISGGRSDTQYF.

J is TRBJ1-1 and V is TRBV5-1; D perhaps matches TRBD1 (5 bases). This CDR3 comprises 14 residues. Trimming took off 7 bases at V and 1 base at J, with 14 bases between the two ends. Germline lookup yields CDR1 SGHRS and CDR2 YFSETQ. CDR3: CASDVGGWNTEAFF. CDR3 sequence (DNA): TGCGCCAGCGATGTTGGGGGGTGGAACACTGAAGCTTTCTTT.

Concerning this clone itself: The junction departs from germline at one end; a sequencing error may be responsible. V is TRBV18 and J is TRBJ1-5, with 10 positions matching TRBD1. CDR1 and CDR2 (germline): KGHSH, LQKENI. The CDR3 is 16 residues long. The CDR3 is CASSPLRDRGNQPQNF. In nucleotides, the CDR3 is TGTGCCAGCTCACCCCTGAGGGACAGGGGAAATCAGCCCCAGAATTTT.

The rearrangement uses TRBV28 and TRBJ2-1; D is uncertain. CDR1 and CDR2 (germline): MDHEN, SYDVKM. The CDR3 covers 11 residues. V was pared by 6 bases and J by 8 bases, with 8 bases between. DNA of the CDR3: TGTGCCAGCAGCGAGACTTATGAGCAGTTCTTC. It yields the protein CASSETYEQFF.

The chain has TRBV4-1 and TRBJ1-5; D uncertain. V was clipped by 1 base and J by 5 bases, with 9 bases between them. The length of the CDR3 is 14 residues. The V gene's germline CDR1 is MGHRA and CDR2 YSYEKL. In nucleotides, the CDR3 is TGCGCCAGCAGCCAAGGCCTGGGCGATCAGCCCCAGCATTTT. This translates into CASSQGLGDQPQHF.

The chain couples TRBV5-4 to TRBJ1-2, with D unclear. Per the germline V gene, CDR1 is SGHNT and CDR2 is YYREEE (reference sequence). V lost 4 bases and J 4 bases, leaving 11 bases between the germline ends. The CDR3 has 13 residues. The CDR3 spells CASSLGGSYGYTF. CDR3 in DNA: TGTGCCAGCAGCCTTGGAGGGTCCTATGGCTACACCTTC.

The chain has TRBV4-2 and TRBJ2-1; D is possibly TRBD1 (6 bases). Trimming removed 4 bases at V and 3 bases at J, with 19 bases between. The CDR3 is made up of 17 amino acids. Germline lookup yields CDR1 LGHNA and CDR2 YNFKEQ. The CDR3 sequence: CASSPYLTGTNYNEQFF. As DNA, the CDR3 is TGTGCCAGCAGCCCATACCTTACAGGGACGAACTACAATGAGCAGTTCTTC.

The chain uses TRBV28 and TRBJ1-4, with D maybe TRBD1 (6 bases). V was clipped by 6 bases and J by 10 bases, with 18 bases between them. Looked up from germline, CDR1 is MDHEN and CDR2 is SYDVKM. This CDR3 comprises 14 residues. The chain's CDR3 is CASSRIEQGGKLFF. The CDR3 DNA reads as TGTGCCAGCAGCCGCATCGAACAGGGTGGAAAACTGTTTTTT.

This clone was recorded once. The CDR3 DNA is TGTGCCAGCAGCTTGAAAGGAGGGGTTTGGGAGCCCCAGCATTTT. Translated: CASSLKGGVWEPQHF. V gene TRBV5-5 combines with J gene TRBJ1-5; tentative D call: TRBD1 (5 bases). Trimming shortened V by 1 base and J by 8 bases, and 16 bases separated the two germline ends. The CDR3 totals 15 residues. CDR1 and CDR2 (germline): SGHKS, YYEKEE (reference sequence).

The chain links TRBV5-1 to TRBJ2-3, with 10 bases lining up with TRBD1. Germline trimming cut 5 bases from V and 3 bases from J; bases unmatched to any gene: 3. CDR1 and CDR2 from the germline V gene are SGHRS and YFSETQ. CDR3 size: 14 residues. CDR3 in amino acids: CASRRDRGTDTQYF. CDR3 nucleotide sequence: TGCGCCAGCAGACGGGACAGGGGAACAGATACGCAGTATTTT. The complete variable domain, with remaining parts taken from reference TRBV5-1 and TRBJ2-3, reads KAGVTQTPRYLIKTRGQQVTLSCSPISGHRSVSWYQQTPGQGLQFLFEYFSETQRNKGNFPGRFSGRQFSNSRSEMNVSTLELGDSALYLCASRRDRGTDTQYFGPGTRLTVL.

J is TRBJ2-7 and V is TRBV4-3; D is uncertain. Between the trimmed V and J ends, which lost 0 bases and 3 bases, there was a span of 9 bases. Per germline, CDR1 LGHNA and CDR2 YSLEER. This CDR3 is built from 14 residues. The CDR3 coding sequence is TGCGCCAGCAGCCAAGAACCAAACAGCTACGAGCAGTACTTC. Protein: CASSQEPNSYEQYF.

The chain employs TRBV5-1 and TRBJ2-7, with 7 bases fitting TRBD1. Germline V gene data show CDR1 as SGHRS and CDR2 as YFSETQ. The CDR3 is 15 residues long. Trimming took 4 bases from V and 3 from J; bases not matched to a gene: 10. The CDR3 DNA follows: TGCGCCAGCAGCCCGGCCCAGGGGACAGACTACGAGCAGTACTTC. Translating it yields CASSPAQGTDYEQYF.

V gene TRBV7-2 combines with J gene TRBJ1-1; D not resolved. Germline CDR1 is SGHTA and CDR2 is FQGNSA. CDR3 length: 14 residues. V was pared by 5 bases and J by 0 bases, with 10 bases between. Written as DNA, the CDR3 is TGTGCCAGCAGCCCGAAAACTATGAACACTGAAGCTTTCTTT. This sequence encodes CASSPKTMNTEAFF.

This clone appeared a few times. The V call is TRBV11-3, the J call TRBJ1-2; 7 positions agree with TRBD1. Germline V gene sequence: CDR1 SGHNT, CDR2 YENEEA. The junction had 2 bases not matched to a gene; V was cut back by 5 bases and J by 2 bases. The CDR3 contains 13 residues. The CDR3 coding sequence is TGTGCCAGCAGCAAGGACAGGAACTATGGCTACACCTTC. It translates to CASSKDRNYGYTF.